This entry describes one T cell receptor beta chain. Its antigen is still unknown. This entry is derived from a study of cytomegalovirus exposure and HLA in healthy donors. Whole-study results and caveats: It was approximately 150 TCR beta chains that were listed as cytomegalovirus-associated.

In the PCR, 60 Vbeta and 13 Jbeta primers were used. The repertoire was sequenced with immunoSEQ multiplex PCR; TCRdb's copy has only in-frame clones and lacks some. The sample consists of 79,000 or so clones, 65% to 85% of them appearing once. V was clipped by 0 bases and J by 0 bases, with 11 bases between them. Germline V gene lookup returns CDR1 MNHEY and CDR2 SMNVEV (reference sequence). The CDR3 covers 16 residues. Sequences were obtained from PBMCs. The chain joins TRBV27 to TRBJ1-1, with D hard to call. The origin of this receptor is a woman in her 40s in good health and CMV-seropositive. The CDR3 loop is CASSLSPGRLNTEAFF. CDR3 nucleotide sequence: TGTGCCAGCAGTTTATCTCCCGGGAGACTGAACACTGAAGCTTTCTTT.